What follows are 30 T cell receptor beta chains derived from one specimen sequenced in a study of control samples from healthy donors and cancer patients. Assay: immunoSEQ multiplex PCR; the TCRdb copy retains only in-frame clones and omits some. The sample holds some 120,000 clones, approximately 87% seen once. Sequenced material: blood. The receptors were gathered from a man under 40 in good health.

The chain uses TRBV30 and TRBJ2-5; 8 bases fit TRBD1. V trimming: 4 bases; J trimming: 6 bases; junction bases outside the gene matches: 7. The CDR3 totals 13 residues. Germline loops: CDR1 GTSNPN, CDR2 SVGIG (reference sequence). The CDR3 DNA reads TGTGCCTGGACCAGAGACAGGGGACAGACCCAGTACTTC. Translating gives CAWTRDRGQTQYF.

This chain's CDR3 is CASSPREGAQYEQYV. As DNA, the CDR3 is TGCGCCAGCAGCCCCAGGGAGGGGGCGCAGTACGAGCAGTACGTC. The rearrangement joins TRBV4-1 to TRBJ2-7; D is tentatively TRBD1 or TRBD2 (7 bases each). The CDR3 contains 15 residues. Trimming took off 4 bases at V and 4 bases at J, with 17 bases between the two ends. CDR1 is MGHRA and CDR2 is YSYEKL in the germline V gene.

This clone was observed a few times. V is TRBV7-2 and J is TRBJ2-3; 8 bases are shared with TRBD2. The CDR3 is 15 amino acids. From germline, CDR1 is SGHTA and CDR2 FQGNSA. Germline trimming cut 1 base from V and 4 bases from J; bases unmatched to any gene: 4. The CDR3 DNA reads as TGTGCCAGCAGCTTAGTTGCGGGGGGTGCAGATACGCAGTATTTT. It codes for CASSLVAGGADTQYF.

This chain links TRBV6-4 with TRBJ1-2; 8 bases map to TRBD1. CDR3 length: 13 residues. CDR1 and CDR2 (germline): MRHNA, SNTAGT. V shed 5 bases and J 7 bases; nucleotides not matched to a gene: 6. The CDR3 region is CASSPGQGGGYTF. For the CDR3, the DNA is TGTGCCAGCAGTCCCGGACAGGGCGGTGGCTACACCTTC.

The V and J genes are TRBV7-9 and TRBJ1-6; the D is unclear. Germline-derived CDR1 and CDR2 are SEHNR and FQNEAQ (reference sequence). Trimming took 2 bases from V and 5 from J, leaving 7 bases between them. The CDR3 is 14 residues long. The CDR3 spells CASSLHTDNSPLHF. CDR3 bases: TGTGCCAGCAGCTTACATACTGATAATTCACCCCTCCACTTT.

In nucleotides, the CDR3 is TGTGCCAGCAGTGAGGGGGGGGCTCGGTACGAGCAGTACTTC. This gives the protein CASSEGGARYEQYF. The chain carries TRBV6-1 and TRBJ2-7, with D perhaps TRBD2 (7 bases). This CDR3 contains 14 residues. V was trimmed by 3 bases and J by 4 bases, leaving 13 bases between them. The germline V gene encodes CDR1 MNHNS and CDR2 SASEGT.

V usage is TRBV19 and J usage is TRBJ1-1, with TRBD1 identical over 7 bases. Germline values: CDR1 LNHDA, CDR2 SQIVND (reference sequence). V dropped 1 base and J dropped 4; count of bases not matched to a gene: 6. The CDR3 has 15 residues. The CDR3 reads CASSIGSQGTTEAFF. CDR3 in DNA: TGTGCCAGTAGTATAGGATCACAGGGGACCACTGAAGCTTTCTTT.

The DNA for the CDR3 is TGTGCCAGCAGTGAAGGGCAGGGGGCTTATGAGACCCAGTACTTC. It encodes CASSEGQGAYETQYF. V is TRBV25-1 and J is TRBJ2-5; 8 positions agree with TRBD1. V was pared by 2 bases and J by 5 bases, with 7 bases of the junction left unmatched. Germline V gene sequence: CDR1 MGHDK, CDR2 SYGVNS. This CDR3 has 15 amino acids.

The chain recombines TRBV14 with TRBJ2-3; 10 nucleotides match TRBD2. The CDR3 covers 18 residues. Losses at the gene ends were 1 base for V and 6 bases for J; bases not matched to a gene: 13. Germline V lookup: CDR1 SGHDN, CDR2 FVKESK. CDR3 sequence (DNA): TGTGCCAGCAGCCAAGTCGGTGGTAGCGGGGGGCTCCGCGATACGCAGTATTTT. Residues: CASSQVGGSGGLRDTQYF.

Of note for this clone: In the same sample, other DNA sequences code for this CDR3. The J gene is TRBJ1-1, the V gene TRBV5-5; D ambiguous. V was cut by 0 bases and J by 5 bases, with 11 bases left in between. Germline V gives CDR1 SGHKS, CDR2 YYEKEE (reference sequence). The CDR3 runs to 14 residues. The CDR3 DNA sequence: TGTGCCAGCAGCTTGGCCACGGGAGGGACTGAAGCTTTCTTT. It is translated as CASSLATGGTEAFF.

The chain combines TRBV19 with TRBJ1-6; D gene unclear. The CDR3 spans 12 residues. The V end was cut by 1 base, the J end by 13 bases, with 8 bases between. Germline V gene sequence: CDR1 LNHDA, CDR2 SQIVND (reference sequence). As DNA, the CDR3 is TGTGCCAGTAGTATAGGAGGATCTCCCCTCCACTTT. Protein product: CASSIGGSPLHF.

The V gene is TRBV30, the J gene TRBJ2-7; either TRBD1 or TRBD2 may supply D (6 bases each). CDR1 GTSNPN and CDR2 SVGIG come from the germline V gene (reference sequence). Deletions cut 0 bases from V and 6 bases from J, with 18 bases between. There are 15 residues in the CDR3. The CDR3: CAWSVALSGAAEQYF. CDR3 nucleotides: TGTGCCTGGAGTGTTGCGTTGTCGGGGGCCGCCGAGCAGTACTTC. The variable domain in full, with the rest retrieved from reference TRBV30 and TRBJ2-7, is SQTIHQWPATLVQPVGSPLSLECTVEGTSNPNLYWYRQAAGRGLQLLFYSVGIGQISSEVPQNLSASRPQDRQFILSSKKLLLSDSGFYLCAWSVALSGAAEQYFGPGTRLTVT.

The chain combines TRBV7-6 with TRBJ2-3; the D gene is possibly TRBD1 (5 bases). CDR3 length equals 17 residues. The germline CDR1 and CDR2 sequences are SGHVS and FNYEAQ. Trimming removed 1 base from V and 6 bases from J, with 20 bases in between. The CDR3 reads CASSLGPGAGLTDTQYF. As DNA, the CDR3 is TGTGCCAGCAGCTTAGGGCCCGGCGCAGGGCTGACGGATACGCAGTATTTT.

The gene calls are TRBV7-3 and TRBJ1-2, with 9 bases lining up with TRBD1. CDR3 length equals 15 residues. The germline CDR1 and CDR2 sequences are SGHTA and FQGTGA. V lost 5 bases, J lost 4 bases, and 8 bases stayed unmatched. The CDR3 region is CASSMGQGSRYGYTF. The CDR3 DNA follows: TGTGCCAGCAGCATGGGACAGGGAAGTCGCTATGGCTACACCTTC.

V gene TRBV27 combines with J gene TRBJ1-2; possible D gene TRBD1, 6 bases. The CDR3 is 14 residues long. Trimming pared 3 bases from V and 9 bases from J, leaving 17 bases between. The germline CDR1 and CDR2 sequences are MNHEY and SMNVEV (reference sequence). In DNA form, the CDR3 reads TGTGCCAGCAGTTTTCGTCCGGGGGGCAGAAGCTACACCTTC. Amino acid sequence: CASSFRPGGRSYTF.

The rearrangement joins TRBV10-2 to TRBJ2-1; 11 nucleotides agree with TRBD2. The trim removed 6 bases at V and 6 bases at J, leaving 7 bases unmatched. The V gene's germline CDR1 is WSHSY and CDR2 SAAADI. The CDR3 loop spans 15 amino acids. The CDR3 DNA is TGCGCCAGCAGGGTAGCGGGGGGGCCGGGCAATGAGCAGTTCTTC. This codes for CASRVAGGPGNEQFF.

The gene calls are TRBV18 and TRBJ2-7; D unresolved. Germline V gene sequence: CDR1 KGHSH, CDR2 LQKENI. This CDR3 spans 14 amino acids. V was pared by 0 bases and J by 1 base, with 7 bases between. The CDR3 nucleotides are TGTGCCAGCTCACCACCGGCAGCTTCCTACGAGCAGTACTTC. The encoded protein is CASSPPAASYEQYF.

The chain is built from TRBV3-1 (or the pseudogene TRBV3-2) and TRBJ2-7, with 9 nucleotides matching TRBD1. The CDR3 totals 15 residues. V shed 1 base and J 4 bases; nucleotides not matched to a gene: 5. The germline CDR1 and CDR2 sequences are LGHDT and YNNKEL (reference sequence). CDR3 region: CASSQGGGQGYEQYF. The CDR3 DNA follows: TGTGCCAGCAGCCAAGGGGGCGGACAGGGGTACGAGCAGTACTTC.

This chain uses TRBV5-1 with TRBJ2-7; D remains ambiguous. Between the trimmed V and J ends, which lost 0 bases and 3 bases, there was a span of 10 bases. There are 14 residues in the CDR3. Germline CDR1 is SGHRS and CDR2 is YFSETQ. The CDR3 coding sequence is TGCGCCAGCAGCTTGGACACTTTTATCTACGAGCAGTACTTC. Protein product: CASSLDTFIYEQYF.

The V call is TRBV30, the J call TRBJ1-2, with TRBD1 as a possible D gene (6 bases). V was clipped by 1 base and J by 4 bases, with 13 bases between them. The CDR3 length is 14 residues. Germline V gives CDR1 GTSNPN, CDR2 SVGIG (reference sequence). The CDR3 spells CAWSARGGFYGYTF. The CDR3 coding sequence is TGTGCCTGGAGTGCCCGGGGGGGCTTCTATGGCTACACCTTC.

Regarding this clone: The junction shows a germline mismatch at one end, possibly a read error. The genes are TRBV12-3 or TRBV12-4 and TRBJ1-2; D remains unclear. The CDR3 spans 13 residues. Written as DNA, the CDR3 is TGTGCCAGCAGTCTCGGCCTCAACTATGGCCACACCTTC. This sequence encodes CASSLGLNYGHTF.

The V call is TRBV5-1, the J call TRBJ2-1, with 15 bases matching TRBD2. The CDR3 totals 16 residues. Trimming at V came to 4 bases and at J to 10 bases, leaving 9 bases not matched to a gene. The V gene's germline CDR1 is SGHRS and CDR2 YFSETQ. DNA for the CDR3: TGCGCCAGCAGCCCCTCGGGACTAGCGGGGGGAAGGGAGCAGTTCTTC. Amino acids: CASSPSGLAGGREQFF.

The CDR3 is CATSDPQQTKAFF. The CDR3 DNA is TGTGCCACCAGTGATCCACAGCAAACAAAAGCTTTCTTT. This chain joins TRBV24-1 and TRBJ1-1; unclear D gene. This CDR3 is 13 amino acids long. The germline V and J ends were trimmed by 3 bases and 9 bases, with 13 bases remaining between them. Germline CDR1 is KGHDR and CDR2 is SFDVKD.

This clone was recorded once. The rearrangement uses TRBV7-2 and TRBJ2-1; possible D gene TRBD1, 6 bases. Trimming took 3 bases from V and 0 from J, leaving 9 bases between them. Per germline, CDR1 SGHTA and CDR2 FQGNSA. The CDR3 runs to 15 residues. CDR3 protein: CASSLQGNSYNEQFF. DNA of the CDR3: TGTGCCAGCAGCTTGCAGGGGAACTCCTACAATGAGCAGTTCTTC.

V and J are TRBV7-6 and TRBJ2-1, with D perhaps matching TRBD1 (5 bases). CDR3 length equals 13 residues. Trimming removed 6 bases at V and 4 bases at J, with 10 bases between. The germline V gene has CDR1 SGHVS and CDR2 FNYEAQ. The CDR3 loop is CASSQRQYNEQFF. In nucleotides, the CDR3 is TGTGCCAGCAGTCAAAGACAGTACAATGAGCAGTTCTTC.

This chain connects TRBV5-4 to TRBJ2-3; 10 nucleotides align to TRBD2. With 4 bases clipped from V and 5 bases from J, the junction kept 10 bases outside the gene matches. The length of the CDR3 is 16 residues. The germline gives CDR1 SGHNT, CDR2 YYREEE (reference sequence). The CDR3 spells CASSLKRGGFIDTQYF. For the CDR3, the DNA is TGTGCCAGCAGCCTGAAGCGGGGGGGGTTCATAGATACGCAGTATTTT.

Comment on this clone: At one of its ends the junction is not consistent with the germline gene, which may arise from a read error. The chain joins TRBV12-3 or TRBV12-4 to TRBJ1-1; D is uncertain. The CDR3 runs to 12 residues. DNA of the CDR3: TGTGCCAGCAAGCTACAGAACGCTGAAGCTTTCTTT. Translated: CASKLQNAEAFF.

This clone appeared once. This chain connects TRBV14 to TRBJ2-1; 8 positions match TRBD1. The CDR3 has 16 residues. V lost 2 bases, J lost 0 bases, and 3 bases stayed unmatched. CDR1 is SGHDN and CDR2 is FVKESK in the germline V gene. CDR3 coding DNA: TGTGCCAGCAGCCAAAGGACAGGGATCTCCTACAATGAGCAGTTCTTC. This gives the protein CASSQRTGISYNEQFF.

The rearrangement uses TRBV24-1 and TRBJ1-2; D unclear. V was clipped by 3 bases and J by 8 bases, with 9 bases between them. Per germline, CDR1 KGHDR and CDR2 SFDVKD. The CDR3 totals 12 residues. The CDR3 DNA sequence: TGTGCCACCAGTGATCAAGTCAGAGGCTACACCTTC. Encoded protein: CATSDQVRGYTF.

The CDR3 nucleotides are TGTGCCAGTACCTCCATCCGGATAACAAATCAGCCCCAGCATTTT. This gives the protein CASTSIRITNQPQHF. V gene TRBV19 combines with J gene TRBJ1-5; no firm D call. V lost 7 bases and J lost 4, with 17 bases in between. Per germline, CDR1 LNHDA and CDR2 SQIVND (reference sequence). This CDR3 spans 15 amino acids.